A selection of T cell receptor beta chains follows, all from one sample in a study of blood T cell repertoires in COVID-19. Profiled with immunoSEQ multiplex PCR; TCRdb holds only in-frame clones, not every one. The sample includes some 250,000 clones, 80% to 85% seen only once; the top ten take around 4%. Sequencing used peripheral blood. The origin of the receptors is a man in his sixties with acute or convalescent COVID-19. Both conserved end residues are part of each CDR3. A D gene is named only where the DNA matches it firmly. Where a row states a size, it is once, few, many or the class of an expanded clone; other rows omit it.

>TRBJ2-2|.|TRBD2|TRBV6-1
CASSGLAGDGTGELFF
TGTGCCAGCAGTGGGCTAGCGGGAGACGGGACCGGGGAGCTGTTTTTT
>TRBJ2-1|few|TRBD2|TRBV28
CASSLAGGNEQFF
TGTGCCAGCAGTTTAGCGGGAGGCAATGAGCAGTTCTTC
>TRBJ1-2|.|TRBD1|TRBV6-5
CASSPGTGAFGYTF
TGTGCCAGCAGTCCCGGGACAGGGGCTTTCGGCTACACCTTC
>TRBJ2-1|.|TRBD2|TRBV7-9
CASSLAGGTSGSSRNEQFF
TGTGCCAGCAGCTTAGCAGGGGGGACTAGCGGGAGTTCCAGGAATGAGCAGTTCTTC
>TRBJ2-4|.|TRBD2|TRBV19
CASSPGLAASTKNIQYF
TGTGCCAGTAGCCCGGGACTAGCGGCCTCAACCAAAAACATTCAGTACTTC
>TRBJ2-2|.|TRBD1|TRBV11-2
CASSLTGGMIVTGELFF
TGTGCCAGCAGCTTGACAGGGGGCATGATTGTCACCGGGGAGCTGTTTTTT
>TRBJ2-2|.|TRBD2|TRBV19
CASSIGGRAGTGELFF
TGTGCCAGTAGTATCGGCGGGAGGGCCGGTACCGGGGAGCTGTTTTTT
>TRBJ2-7|.|TRBD1|TRBV6-5
CAGTGGLSYEQYF
TGTGCCGGGACAGGGGGGCTGTCCTACGAGCAGTACTTC
>TRBJ1-1|.|.|TRBV19
CATSPGQAKRNTEAFF
TGTGCCACCTCCCCAGGGCAGGCCAAAAGGAACACTGAAGCTTTCTTT
>TRBJ1-1|.|.|TRBV19
CASSIISGTEAFF
TGTGCCAGTAGTATAATATCGGGCACTGAAGCTTTCTTT
>TRBJ2-3|.|TRBD2|TRBV10-3
CAISSSGSPTDTQYF
TGTGCCATCAGTTCCAGCGGGAGCCCGACAGATACGCAGTATTTT
>TRBJ2-3|.|.|TRBV7-9
CASSMAGGLTDTQYF
TGTGCCAGCAGCATGGCAGGGGGACTCACAGATACGCAGTATTTT
>TRBJ1-1|few|TRBD1|TRBV5-1
CASSVEGTGNTEAFF
TGCGCCAGCAGCGTCGAGGGGACAGGGAACACTGAAGCTTTCTTT
>TRBJ1-1|.|.|TRBV7-8
CASSLAGGGRRNTEAFF
TGTGCCAGCAGCTTAGCGGGCGGGGGAAGGAGGAACACTGAAGCTTTCTTT
>TRBJ2-7|.|.|TRBV28
CASSFRVELGEQYF
TGTGCCAGCAGTTTCCGGGTTGAGCTCGGCGAGCAGTACTTC
>TRBJ1-1|.|TRBD1|TRBV23-1
CASSRIRGTGRTEAFF
TGCGCCAGCAGTCGGATAAGGGGGACAGGGCGCACTGAAGCTTTCTTT